The present T cell receptor (beta chain) was sequenced within a study of blood T cell repertoires in COVID-19. Study-wide background: Some COVID-19 samples were acute and others convalescent; all came from the United States, Italy and Spain. Nucleic acid was either cDNA or gDNA, and it came from T cells, B-cell-depleted T cells, or PBMCs.

Germline-derived CDR1 and CDR2 are SGHRS and YFSETQ. This CDR3 is built from 14 residues. The ends lost 3 bases at V and 0 bases at J; junction bases unmatched: 3. Source study methods: Nucleated cell number was recorded as an estimate derived from reference gene primer amplification. The repertoire was sequenced with immunoSEQ multiplex PCR; TCRdb's copy has only in-frame clones and lacks some. V and J calls and clone size are copied from that table; D and trimming were computed from the DNA. The table lists over 200,000 clones, approximately 86% of them singletons. Sequencing was performed on peripheral blood. The clonotype comes from a man aged 35-49 years with acute or convalescent COVID-19. This chain uses TRBV5-1 with TRBJ2-7; 7 nucleotides align to TRBD1. The CDR3 DNA is TGCGCCAGCAGCTCTACAGGGGTCTCCTACGAGCAGTACTTC. Translated, it gives CASSSTGVSYEQYF.